The 7 T cell receptor beta chains presented below share a single source sample, sequenced in a study of CD8 T cells in ankylosing spondylitis. A single record per CDR3 protein comes from TCRdb applying MiXCR to the 5' RACE reads. The table includes about 190,000 distinct CDR3 sequences, under 15% detected once. The material sequenced was blood, either unsorted or a sorted T cell fraction (not recorded which). Receptors were obtained from a female donor with ankylosing spondylitis or in good health (not recorded which).

This chain uses TRBV18 with TRBJ2-7; possible D gene TRBD2, 6 bases. Trimming took 5 bases from V and 3 from J, leaving 17 bases between them. The V gene's germline CDR1 is KGHSH and CDR2 LQKENI. This CDR3 contains 15 residues. The CDR3 loop reads CASSSNPGRDYEQYF. The CDR3 DNA reads TGTGCCAGCTCATCCAATCCGGGGCGGGACTACGAGCAGTACTTC.

The rearrangement joins TRBV20-1 to TRBJ2-2, with TRBD1 matching over 10 bases. J gave up 4 bases and V 4 bases, and 9 bases lay outside the gene matches. This CDR3 has 16 amino acids. Germline CDR1 DFQATT, CDR2 SNEGSKA (reference sequence). The CDR3 here is CSAKDPGQGPTGELFF. The CDR3 DNA sequence: TGCAGTGCTAAAGACCCGGGACAGGGGCCCACCGGGGAGCTGTTTTTT.

This clonotype has just a few counts. This sequence joins TRBV5-1 and TRBJ1-6, with TRBD1 matching over 7 bases. The CDR3 has 15 residues. In germline, CDR1 is SGHRS, CDR2 YFSETQ. V lost 4 bases and J lost 3; bases outside the gene matches: 4. The DNA for the CDR3 is TGCGCCAGCAGCGAGGGACAGAGCTATAATTCACCCCTCCACTTT. It encodes CASSEGQSYNSPLHF.

Ten or more counts support this clonotype. This chain uses TRBV29-1 with TRBJ2-1, with TRBD2 matching over 8 bases. J was trimmed by 8 bases and V by 4 bases; bases with no gene match: 13. Germline V gene data show CDR1 as SQVTM and CDR2 as ANQGSEA. The length of the CDR3 is 15 residues. In nucleotides, the CDR3 is TGCAGCGTTGCCCTGACTAGCGAATTGCGAGATGAGCAGTTCTTC. Its translation is CSVALTSELRDEQFF.

Turning to this clonotype: A junction boundary mismatches the germline segment, possibly from a read error. The chain recombines TRBV7-7 with TRBJ1-6; no firm D call. Germline loops: CDR1 SSHAT, CDR2 FNYEAQ (reference sequence). The CDR3 loop spans 13 amino acids. The CDR3 region is CASSLDPHSPLHF. The CDR3, as DNA: TGTGCTAGCAGCTTAGATCCCCATTCACCCCTCCACTTT.

This clonotype was seen ten or more times. The chain is built from TRBV10-3 and TRBJ1-5; D is undetermined. The length of the CDR3 is 14 residues. Germline assignment: CDR1 ENHRY and CDR2 SYGVKD. Trimming took 0 bases from V and 1 from J, leaving 4 bases between them. CDR3 sequence (DNA): TGTGCCATCAGTGAGTCGCAGAGCAATCAGCCCCAGCATTTT. Translation: CAISESQSNQPQHF.

As for this clonotype: This may arise from a read error, as a much more abundant clone is one base away. V usage is TRBV4-1 and J usage is TRBJ2-1; D may be TRBD2 (5 bases). Germline V gene sequence: CDR1 MGHRA, CDR2 YSYEKL. This CDR3 contains 17 residues. CDR3 bases: TGCGCCAGCAGCCACCTAGGGCGCGGAGGCCAATACAATGATCAGTTCTTC. As protein: CASSHLGRGGQYNDQFF.